The sequence of this T cell receptor (beta chain) was determined in a study of response to subunit inactivated influenza vaccine. TCRdb reprocessed the RT-PCR reads with MiXCR, giving one entry per CDR3 protein. The sample lists 500,000 to 750,000 distinct CDR3 sequences; less than 15% were seen once. Study findings and constraints: The authors suggested that every seasonal influenza vaccination recruits few new T cells.

This clonotype has only a few counts. Its antigen remains unknown. Germline loops: CDR1 DFQATT, CDR2 SNEGSKA (reference sequence). V was clipped by 5 bases and J by 6 bases; unmatched bases: 6. The CDR3 totals 14 residues. The sequence derives from a man between 45 and 60 years old who received an inactivated influenza vaccine. The sequenced sample was PBMCs from blood, obtained 12 days after vaccination. The chain links TRBV20-1 to TRBJ2-3; 12 nucleotides align to TRBD2. CDR3 in DNA: TGCAGTGCTGCGACTAGCGGGAGAGGGGATACGCAGTATTTT. Its translation is CSAATSGRGDTQYF.